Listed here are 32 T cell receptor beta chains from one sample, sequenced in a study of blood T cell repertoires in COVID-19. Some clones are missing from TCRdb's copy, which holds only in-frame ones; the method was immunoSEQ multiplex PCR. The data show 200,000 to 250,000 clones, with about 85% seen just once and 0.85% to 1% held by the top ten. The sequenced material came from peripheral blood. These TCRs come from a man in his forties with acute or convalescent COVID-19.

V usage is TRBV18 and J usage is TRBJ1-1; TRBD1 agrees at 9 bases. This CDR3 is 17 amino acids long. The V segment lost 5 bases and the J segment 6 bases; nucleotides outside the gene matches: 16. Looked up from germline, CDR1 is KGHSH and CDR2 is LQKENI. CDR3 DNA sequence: TGTGCCAGCTCAAGGCTTGATACAGGGGGCGGTCGAGCTGAAGCTTTCTTT. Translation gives CASSRLDTGGGRAEAFF.

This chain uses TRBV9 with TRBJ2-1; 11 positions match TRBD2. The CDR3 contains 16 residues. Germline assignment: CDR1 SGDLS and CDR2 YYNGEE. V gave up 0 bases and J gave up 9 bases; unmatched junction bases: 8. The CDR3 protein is CASSVGDSGGAAEQFF. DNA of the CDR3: TGTGCCAGCAGCGTAGGAGATAGCGGGGGGGCGGCTGAGCAGTTCTTC.

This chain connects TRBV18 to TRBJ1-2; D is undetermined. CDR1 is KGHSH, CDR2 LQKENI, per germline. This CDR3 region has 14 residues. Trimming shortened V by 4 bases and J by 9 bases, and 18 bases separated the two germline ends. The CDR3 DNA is TGTGCCAGCTCACTCTCATCTACGGGAGAGAGCTACACCTTC. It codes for CASSLSSTGESYTF. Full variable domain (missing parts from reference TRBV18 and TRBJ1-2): NAGVMQNPRHLVRRRGQEARLRCSPMKGHSHVYWYRQLPEEGLKFMVYLQKENIIDESGMPKERFSAEFPKEGPSILRIQQVVRGDSAAYFCASSLSSTGESYTFGSGTRLTVV.

The chain's CDR3 is CASRLADTSYEQYF. For the CDR3, the DNA is TGTGCCAGCAGACTAGCGGATACATCCTACGAGCAGTACTTC. The chain has TRBV28 and TRBJ2-7; 8 nucleotides agree with TRBD2. The CDR3 extends over 14 amino acids. The junction had 5 bases not matched to a gene; V was cut back by 6 bases and J by 1 base. Per the germline V gene, CDR1 is MDHEN and CDR2 is SYDVKM.

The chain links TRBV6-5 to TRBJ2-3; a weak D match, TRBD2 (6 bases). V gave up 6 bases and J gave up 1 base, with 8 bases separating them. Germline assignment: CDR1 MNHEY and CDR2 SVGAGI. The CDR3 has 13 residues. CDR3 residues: CASSPGGTDTQYF. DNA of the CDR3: TGTGCCAGCAGCCCGGGGGGCACAGATACGCAGTATTTT.

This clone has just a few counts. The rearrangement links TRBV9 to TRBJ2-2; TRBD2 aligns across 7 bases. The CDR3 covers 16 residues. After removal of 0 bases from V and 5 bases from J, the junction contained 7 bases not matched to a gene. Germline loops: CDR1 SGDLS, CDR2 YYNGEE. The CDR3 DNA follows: TGTGCCAGCAGCGTAGCCCCAGACGGGGGGACCGGGGAGCTGTTTTTT. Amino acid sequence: CASSVAPDGGTGELFF.

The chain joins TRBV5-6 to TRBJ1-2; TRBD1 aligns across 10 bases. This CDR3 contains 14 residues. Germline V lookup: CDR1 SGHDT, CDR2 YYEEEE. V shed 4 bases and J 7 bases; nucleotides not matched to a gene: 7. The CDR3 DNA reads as TGTGCCAGCAGCCGACGGGACAGGGGATTTGGCTACACCTTC. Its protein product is CASSRRDRGFGYTF.

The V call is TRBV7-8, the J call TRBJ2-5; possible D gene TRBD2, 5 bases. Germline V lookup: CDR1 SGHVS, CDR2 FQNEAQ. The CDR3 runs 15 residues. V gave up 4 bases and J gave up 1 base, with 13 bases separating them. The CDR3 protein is CASSYAPGIQETQYF. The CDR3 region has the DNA TGTGCCAGCAGCTACGCTCCGGGAATCCAAGAGACCCAGTACTTC. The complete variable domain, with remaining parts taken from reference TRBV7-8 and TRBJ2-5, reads GAGVSQSPRYKVAKRGQDVALRCDPISGHVSLFWYQQALGQGPEFLTYFQNEAQLDKSGLPSDRFFAERPEGSVSTLKIQRTQQEDSAVYLCASSYAPGIQETQYFGPGTRLLVL.

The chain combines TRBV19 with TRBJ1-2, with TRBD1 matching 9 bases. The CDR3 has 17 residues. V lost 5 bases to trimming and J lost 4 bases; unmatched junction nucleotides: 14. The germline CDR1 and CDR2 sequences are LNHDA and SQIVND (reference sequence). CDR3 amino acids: CASSSRDRASLSYGYTF. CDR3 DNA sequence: TGTGCCAGTAGTTCCCGGGACAGGGCTTCGTTGAGCTATGGCTACACCTTC.

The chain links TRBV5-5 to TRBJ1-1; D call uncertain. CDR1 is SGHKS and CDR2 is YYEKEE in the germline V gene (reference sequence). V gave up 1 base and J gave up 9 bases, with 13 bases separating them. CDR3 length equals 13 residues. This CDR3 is CASSLSGSPQAFF. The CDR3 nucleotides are TGTGCCAGCAGCTTGTCGGGGTCCCCTCAAGCTTTCTTT.

CDR3 region: CASTRQGAFGYTF. Written as DNA, the CDR3 is TGTGCCAGCACTCGACAGGGGGCCTTTGGCTACACCTTC. The gene calls are TRBV7-8 and TRBJ1-2, with 10 bases fitting TRBD1. Trimming took 7 bases from V and 7 from J; bases not matched to a gene: 6. The CDR3 length is 13 residues. The germline V gene has CDR1 SGHVS and CDR2 FQNEAQ.

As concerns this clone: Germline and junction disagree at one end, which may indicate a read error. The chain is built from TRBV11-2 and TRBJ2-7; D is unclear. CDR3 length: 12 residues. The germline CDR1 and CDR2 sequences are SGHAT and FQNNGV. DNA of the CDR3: TGTGCCAGCAGCTTCCGGGTTAGTGGCAGAAACTTC. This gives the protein CASSFRVSGRNF.

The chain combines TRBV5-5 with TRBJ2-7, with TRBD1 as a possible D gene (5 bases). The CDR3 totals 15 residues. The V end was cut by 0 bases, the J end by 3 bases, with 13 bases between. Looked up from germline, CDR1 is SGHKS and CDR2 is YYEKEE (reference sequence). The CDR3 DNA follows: TGTGCCAGCAGCTTGGCCCCCGACAGCAACTACGAGCAGTACTTC. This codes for CASSLAPDSNYEQYF.

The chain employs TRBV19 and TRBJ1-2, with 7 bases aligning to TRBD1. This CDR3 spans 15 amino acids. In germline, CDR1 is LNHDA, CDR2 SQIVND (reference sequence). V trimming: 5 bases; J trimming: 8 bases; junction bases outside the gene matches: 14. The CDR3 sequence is CASSGGRTGDGGYTF. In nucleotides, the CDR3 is TGTGCCAGTAGTGGCGGACGTACAGGGGATGGAGGCTACACCTTC.

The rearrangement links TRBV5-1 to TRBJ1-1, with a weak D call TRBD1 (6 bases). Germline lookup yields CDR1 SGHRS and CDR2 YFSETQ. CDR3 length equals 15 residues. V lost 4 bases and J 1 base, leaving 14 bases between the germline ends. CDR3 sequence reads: CASSPRAGENTEAFF. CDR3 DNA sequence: TGCGCCAGCAGCCCACGGGCAGGGGAGAACACTGAAGCTTTCTTT.

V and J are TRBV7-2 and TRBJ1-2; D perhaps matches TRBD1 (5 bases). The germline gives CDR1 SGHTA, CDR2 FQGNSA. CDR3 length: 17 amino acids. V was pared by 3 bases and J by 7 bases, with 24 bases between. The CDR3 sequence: CASSLLGRVGHSPGYTF. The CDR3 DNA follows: TGTGCCAGCAGCTTGTTGGGCAGGGTAGGCCACTCTCCTGGCTACACCTTC.

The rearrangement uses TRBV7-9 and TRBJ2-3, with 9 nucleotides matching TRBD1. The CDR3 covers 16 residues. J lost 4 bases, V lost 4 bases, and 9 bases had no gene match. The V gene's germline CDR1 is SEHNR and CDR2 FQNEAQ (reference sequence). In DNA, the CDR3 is TGTGCCAGCAGCTCCGGACAGGGGATTCGGGCAGATACGCAGTATTTT. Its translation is CASSSGQGIRADTQYF.

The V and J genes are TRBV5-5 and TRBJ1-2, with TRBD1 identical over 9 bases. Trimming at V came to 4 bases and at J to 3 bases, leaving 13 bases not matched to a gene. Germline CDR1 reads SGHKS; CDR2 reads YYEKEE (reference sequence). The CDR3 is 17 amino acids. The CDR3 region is CASSLTGGNFGYYGYTF. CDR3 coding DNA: TGTGCCAGCAGCCTGACAGGGGGTAATTTCGGGTACTATGGCTACACCTTC.

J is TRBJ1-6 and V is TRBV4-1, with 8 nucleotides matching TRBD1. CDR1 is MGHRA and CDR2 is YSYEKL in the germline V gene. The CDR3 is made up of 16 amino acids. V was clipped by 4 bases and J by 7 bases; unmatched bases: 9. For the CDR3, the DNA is TGCGCCAGCAGCCCTGGACAGGGAACAGGAAATTCACCCCTCCACTTT. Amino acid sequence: CASSPGQGTGNSPLHF.

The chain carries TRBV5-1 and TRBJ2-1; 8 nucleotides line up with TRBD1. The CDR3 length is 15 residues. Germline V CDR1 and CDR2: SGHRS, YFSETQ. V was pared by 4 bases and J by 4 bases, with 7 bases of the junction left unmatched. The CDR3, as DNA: TGCGCCAGCAGCCCAGGACAGGGAAGATACAATGAGCAGTTCTTC. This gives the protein CASSPGQGRYNEQFF. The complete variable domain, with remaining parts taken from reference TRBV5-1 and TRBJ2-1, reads KAGVTQTPRYLIKTRGQQVTLSCSPISGHRSVSWYQQTPGQGLQFLFEYFSETQRNKGNFPGRFSGRQFSNSRSEMNVSTLELGDSALYLCASSPGQGRYNEQFFGPGTRLTVL.

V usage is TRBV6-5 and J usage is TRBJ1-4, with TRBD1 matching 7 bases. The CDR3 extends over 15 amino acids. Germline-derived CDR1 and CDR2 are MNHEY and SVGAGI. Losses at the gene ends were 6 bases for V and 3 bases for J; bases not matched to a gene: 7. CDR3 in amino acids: CASSRGTVPNEKLFF. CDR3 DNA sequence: TGTGCCAGCAGCCGAGGGACAGTTCCTAATGAAAAACTGTTTTTT.

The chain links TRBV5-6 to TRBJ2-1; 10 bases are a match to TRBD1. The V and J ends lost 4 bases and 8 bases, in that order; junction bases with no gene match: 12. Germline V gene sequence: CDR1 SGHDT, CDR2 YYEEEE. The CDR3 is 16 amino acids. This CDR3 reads CASSPGGTGASYEQFF. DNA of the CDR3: TGTGCCAGCAGCCCAGGAGGGACAGGGGCTTCGTATGAGCAGTTCTTC.

DNA for the CDR3: TGTGCCAGCAGTGACCGGCAGGGGTTGCGTGGCTACACCTTC. Protein sequence: CASSDRQGLRGYTF. The chain joins TRBV6-1 to TRBJ1-2; tentatively, D is TRBD1 (6 bases). Germline V gene lookup returns CDR1 MNHNS and CDR2 SASEGT. V lost 3 bases to trimming and J lost 7 bases, with 15 bases between them. The CDR3 sequence is 14 residues long.

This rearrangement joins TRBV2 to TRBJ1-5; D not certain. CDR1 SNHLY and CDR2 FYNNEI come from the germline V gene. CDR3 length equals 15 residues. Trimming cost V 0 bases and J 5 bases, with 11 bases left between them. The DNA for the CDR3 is TGTGCCAGCAGTGAAGCTCACACAACAGATCAGCCCCAGCATTTT. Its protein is CASSEAHTTDQPQHF.

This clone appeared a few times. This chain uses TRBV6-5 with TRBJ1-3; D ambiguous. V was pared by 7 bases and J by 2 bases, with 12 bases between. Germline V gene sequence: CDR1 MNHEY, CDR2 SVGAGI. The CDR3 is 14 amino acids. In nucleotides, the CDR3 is TGTGCCAGCATGATGAGGGAAGCTGGAAACACCATATATTTT. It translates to CASMMREAGNTIYF.

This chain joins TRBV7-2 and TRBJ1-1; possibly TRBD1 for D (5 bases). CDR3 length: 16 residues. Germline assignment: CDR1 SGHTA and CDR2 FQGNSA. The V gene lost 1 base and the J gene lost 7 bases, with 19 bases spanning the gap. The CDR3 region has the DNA TGTGCCAGCAGCTTAGGGGGGGTGGGAGGATTCAATGAAGCTTTCTTT. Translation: CASSLGGVGGFNEAFF.

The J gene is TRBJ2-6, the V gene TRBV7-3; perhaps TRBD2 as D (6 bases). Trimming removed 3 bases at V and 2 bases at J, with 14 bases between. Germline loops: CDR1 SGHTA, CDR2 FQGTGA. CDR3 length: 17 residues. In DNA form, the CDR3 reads TGTGCCAGCAGCTTGGCTTCCCGGAGGGCTGGGGCCAACGTCCTGACTTTC. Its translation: CASSLASRRAGANVLTF.

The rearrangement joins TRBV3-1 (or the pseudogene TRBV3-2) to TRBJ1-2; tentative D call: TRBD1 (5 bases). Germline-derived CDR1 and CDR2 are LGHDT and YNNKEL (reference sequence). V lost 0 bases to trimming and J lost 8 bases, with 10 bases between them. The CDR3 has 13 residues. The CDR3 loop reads CASSQEGRGGYTF. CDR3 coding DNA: TGTGCCAGCAGCCAAGAAGGTAGGGGCGGCTACACCTTC.

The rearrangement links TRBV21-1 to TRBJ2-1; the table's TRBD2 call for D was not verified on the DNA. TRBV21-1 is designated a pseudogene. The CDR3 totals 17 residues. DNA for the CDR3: TGTGCCAGCAGCAAAGCGCTAGCGGGGAACTCCTACAATGAGCAGTTCTTC. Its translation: CASSKALAGNSYNEQFF.

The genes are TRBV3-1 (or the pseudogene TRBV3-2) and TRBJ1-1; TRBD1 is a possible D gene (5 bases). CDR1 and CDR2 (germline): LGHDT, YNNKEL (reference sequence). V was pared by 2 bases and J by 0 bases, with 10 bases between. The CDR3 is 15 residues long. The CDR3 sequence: CASSQRGLMNTEAFF. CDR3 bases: TGTGCCAGCAGCCAACGGGGACTTATGAACACTGAAGCTTTCTTT.

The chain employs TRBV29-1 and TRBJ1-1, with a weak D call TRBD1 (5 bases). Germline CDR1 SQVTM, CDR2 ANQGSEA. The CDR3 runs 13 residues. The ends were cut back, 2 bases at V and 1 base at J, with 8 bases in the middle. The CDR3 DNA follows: TGCAGCGTTGAATACCAGGGGAACACTGAAGCTTTCTTT. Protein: CSVEYQGNTEAFF.

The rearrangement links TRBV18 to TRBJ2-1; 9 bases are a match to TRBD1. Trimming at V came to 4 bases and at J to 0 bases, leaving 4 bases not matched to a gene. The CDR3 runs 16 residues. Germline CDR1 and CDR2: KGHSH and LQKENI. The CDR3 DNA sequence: TGTGCCAGCTCACTCCGACAGGGGGGCTCCTACAATGAGCAGTTCTTC. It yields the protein CASSLRQGGSYNEQFF.